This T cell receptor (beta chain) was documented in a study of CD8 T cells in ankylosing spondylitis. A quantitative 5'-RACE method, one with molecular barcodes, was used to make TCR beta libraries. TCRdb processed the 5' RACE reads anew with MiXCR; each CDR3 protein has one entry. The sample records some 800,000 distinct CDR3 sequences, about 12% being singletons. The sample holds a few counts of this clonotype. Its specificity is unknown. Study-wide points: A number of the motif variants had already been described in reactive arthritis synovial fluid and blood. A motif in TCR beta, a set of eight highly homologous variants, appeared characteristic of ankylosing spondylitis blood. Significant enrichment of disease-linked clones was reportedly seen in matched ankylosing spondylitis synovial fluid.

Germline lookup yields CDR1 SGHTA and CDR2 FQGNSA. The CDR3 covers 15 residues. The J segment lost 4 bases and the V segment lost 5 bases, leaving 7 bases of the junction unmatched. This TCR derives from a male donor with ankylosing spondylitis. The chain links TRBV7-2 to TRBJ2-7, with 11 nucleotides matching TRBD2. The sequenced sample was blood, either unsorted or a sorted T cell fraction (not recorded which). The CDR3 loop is CASSRLGTSGYEQYF. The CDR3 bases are TGTGCCAGCAGCAGACTGGGGACTAGCGGTTACGAGCAGTACTTC.